This entry concerns a single TCR beta chain. Its antigen remains unidentified. V gave up 6 bases and J gave up 3 bases, with 12 bases separating them. The CDR3 length is 13 residues. Germline V lookup: CDR1 PRHDT, CDR2 FYEKMQ (reference sequence). These data originate in a study of T-cell memory formation after mild COVID-19. Overall study findings and caveats: CD8+ contracting clones occupied EMRA, while CD4+ ones occupied mainly CM and EM. Pre-infection memory carried some responding clones, suggesting that cross-reactive memory joined.

TCRdb processed the 5' RACE reads anew with MiXCR; each CDR3 protein has one entry. The sample records around 340,000 distinct CDR3 sequences, roughly 15% being singletons. The chain links TRBV13 to TRBJ2-7, with D uncertain. The sample consisted of PBMCs or a T cell subset sorted from them (not recorded which). The source of this sequence is a young man who had mild COVID-19 (a few samples of this study predate the infection). Cell type and time point are not known. In DNA form, the CDR3 reads TGTGCCAGCAGTTCCGCAGGTGTCTACGAGCAGTACTTC. Protein: CASSSAGVYEQYF.